A single sample gave rise to the 23 T cell receptor beta chains below, sequenced in a study of human T cells and chemical hapten exposure. MiXCR, applied by TCRdb to the RACE reads, yields one record per CDR3 protein. Here the sample spans approximately 50,000 distinct CDR3 sequences, approximately 9.7% being singletons. Time point defined: pre-sensitization, week 0. Treatment of the sample: therapeutic diphenylcyclopropenone sensitization with weekly scalp DPC. Total RNA came from unfractionated whole blood. Sequenced material: whole blood, taken in connection with sensitization to the hapten diphenylcyclopropenone (DPC). Receptors were obtained from a woman aged 30 to 39 with alopecia areata. Some clones in this sample may be carry-over from other donors' samples.

This chain uses TRBV7-6 with TRBJ1-2, with a weak D call TRBD1 (6 bases). The CDR3 totals 13 residues. Germline V gene sequence: CDR1 SGHVS, CDR2 FNYEAQ. V lost 4 bases and J lost 8, with 14 bases in between. The CDR3 nucleotides are TGTGCCAGCAGCTCGACAGGATATGGAGGCTACACCTTC. It encodes CASSSTGYGGYTF.

A few counts support this clonotype. The chain uses TRBV27 and TRBJ2-3, with 10 positions matching TRBD2. The CDR3 spans 16 residues. Trimming took 7 bases from V and 5 from J; bases not matched to a gene: 12. Germline V lookup: CDR1 MNHEY, CDR2 SMNVEV (reference sequence). CDR3 sequence: CASNTGSGGAEDTQYF. The DNA for the CDR3 is TGTGCCAGCAACACAGGGAGCGGGGGGGCGGAAGATACGCAGTATTTT.

Note on this clonotype: Compared with germline, one end of the junction differs, possibly owing to a read error. V is TRBV6-5 and J is TRBJ1-2; 7 bases line up with TRBD1. This CDR3 contains 15 residues. From germline, CDR1 is MNHEY and CDR2 SVGAGI. The CDR3 protein is CASSYADRRNNGDTF. CDR3 DNA: TGTGCCAGCAGTTACGCGGACAGGCGCAACAATGGCGACACCTTC.

The table lists this clonotype with many counts. The chain combines TRBV2 with TRBJ2-1; a weak D match, TRBD1 (6 bases). The length of the CDR3 is 11 residues. V lost 8 bases and J lost 7, with 9 bases in between. The germline gives CDR1 SNHLY, CDR2 FYNNEI. In DNA form, the CDR3 reads TGTGCCAGCCGAACAGGGAATGAGCAGTTCTTC. Protein product: CASRTGNEQFF.

This clonotype occurred a few times. The chain combines TRBV6-5 with TRBJ2-3, with D perhaps matching TRBD2 (5 bases). Per germline, CDR1 MNHEY and CDR2 SVGAGI. The CDR3 has 15 amino acids. V dropped 0 bases and J dropped 4 bases, with 11 bases sitting between them. This CDR3 reads CASSYSRVLADTQYF. In DNA, the CDR3 is TGTGCCAGCAGTTACTCGAGGGTATTAGCAGATACGCAGTATTTT.

This clonotype was seen more than once but under ten times. The chain uses TRBV12-3 or TRBV12-4 and TRBJ2-2; 10 bases are shared with TRBD2. The CDR3 length is 19 residues. Trimming removed 6 bases from V and 0 bases from J; junction bases left unmatched: 13. The CDR3 is CASSRRDSGGPANTGELFF. The CDR3 region has the DNA TGTGCCAGCAGCCGAAGGGATAGCGGGGGGCCCGCGAACACCGGGGAGCTGTTTTTT.

This clonotype was detected only a few times. The chain joins TRBV12-3 or TRBV12-4 to TRBJ1-1, with D hard to call. The CDR3 contains 15 residues. The V end lost 2 bases, the J end lost 4 bases, and 14 bases lay between the germline ends. CDR3 protein: CASSLQRWGVTEAFF. The CDR3 bases are TGTGCCAGCAGTTTACAGAGGTGGGGTGTCACTGAAGCTTTCTTT.

This clonotype was recorded at least ten times. The V gene is TRBV24-1, the J gene TRBJ2-3; the D is unclear. The ends were cut back, 6 bases at V and 1 base at J, with 10 bases in the middle. CDR3 length: 14 amino acids. The V gene's germline CDR1 is KGHDR and CDR2 SFDVKD. The DNA of the CDR3 is TGTGCCACCAGTTCGAGCGTCGGCACAGATACGCAGTATTTT. Its translation: CATSSSVGTDTQYF.

In its sample, this clonotype was seen a few times. V and J are TRBV3-1 and TRBJ2-2; D unresolved. Germline values: CDR1 LGHDT, CDR2 YNNKEL (reference sequence). This CDR3 spans 14 amino acids. Trimming pared 4 bases from V and 0 bases from J, leaving 6 bases between. The CDR3 coding sequence is TGTGCCAGCAGCCGAAGCACGAACACCGGGGAGCTGTTTTTT. Protein sequence: CASSRSTNTGELFF.

This clonotype was recorded many times. The rearrangement joins TRBV12-3 or TRBV12-4 to TRBJ1-1, with 10 bases identical to TRBD1. V gave up 6 bases and J gave up 3 bases; unmatched junction bases: 13. The CDR3 has 17 residues. The CDR3 loop reads CASSSDGTGVGDTEAFF. CDR3 nucleotide sequence: TGTGCCAGCAGCTCAGATGGGACAGGGGTTGGTGACACTGAAGCTTTCTTT.

In this sample, this clonotype turned up a few times. V usage is TRBV5-1 and J usage is TRBJ2-7; 7 nucleotides line up with TRBD2. Looked up from germline, CDR1 is SGHRS and CDR2 is YFSETQ. The length of the CDR3 is 16 residues. Trimming removed 0 bases from V and 1 base from J; junction bases left unmatched: 7. DNA of the CDR3: TGCGCCAGCAGCTTGGGTGTCGGGGGGTGGTCCTACGAGCAGTACTTC. Translating gives CASSLGVGGWSYEQYF.

The chain recombines TRBV6-5 with TRBJ1-1, with TRBD1 matching 12 bases. The junction had 6 bases not matched to a gene; V was cut back by 6 bases and J by 7 bases. The CDR3 covers 14 residues. Germline-derived CDR1 and CDR2 are MNHEY and SVGAGI. This CDR3 is CASSRGQGAGEAFF. Here the CDR3 DNA reads TGTGCCAGCAGCCGGGGACAGGGGGCTGGTGAAGCTTTCTTT.

The chain combines TRBV6-2 or TRBV6-3 with TRBJ2-1, with D possibly matching TRBD1 (6 bases). V gave up 8 bases and J gave up 4 bases, with 15 bases separating them. There are 14 residues in the CDR3. The V gene's germline CDR1 is MNHEY and CDR2 SVGEGT. CDR3 loop: CASGTLWGYNEQFF. For the CDR3, the DNA is TGTGCCAGCGGGACACTTTGGGGATACAATGAGCAGTTCTTC.

The V and J genes are TRBV5-4 and TRBJ2-4, with D tentatively TRBD1 (6 bases). CDR1 and CDR2 from the germline V gene are SGHNT and YYREEE (reference sequence). CDR3 size: 16 residues. Trimming removed 4 bases at V and 0 bases at J, with 14 bases between. The DNA for the CDR3 is TGTGCCAGCAGCCCCGACAGGACCCTAGCCAAAAACATTCAGTACTTC. Protein sequence: CASSPDRTLAKNIQYF.

This clonotype was recorded a few times. The chain has TRBV28 and TRBJ1-1; a possible D gene is TRBD1 (5 bases). Germline V gene data show CDR1 as MDHEN and CDR2 as SYDVKM. This CDR3 is built from 14 residues. V was trimmed by 3 bases and J by 1 base, leaving 9 bases between them. The CDR3 sequence is CASSLRDENTEAFF. CDR3 in DNA: TGTGCCAGCAGTTTGAGGGACGAGAACACTGAAGCTTTCTTT. The full variable domain, in which reference TRBV28 and TRBJ1-1 provide the parts outside the CDR3, is DVKVTQSSRYLVKRTGEKVFLECVQDMDHENMFWYRQDPGLGLRLIYFSYDVKMKEKGDIPEGYSVSREKKERFSLILESASTNQTSMYLCASSLRDENTEAFFGQGTRLTVV.

This sequence joins TRBV4-3 and TRBJ2-6, with D uncertain. The CDR3 is made up of 15 amino acids. The germline gives CDR1 LGHNA, CDR2 YSLEER. V was pared by 1 base and J by 2 bases, with 6 bases between. In nucleotides, the CDR3 is TGCGCCAGCAGCCAAGGCCAAGCTGGGGCCAACGTCCTGACTTTC. This encodes CASSQGQAGANVLTF.

The chain couples TRBV7-2 to TRBJ2-3, with 8 bases that match TRBD2. The CDR3 runs 18 residues. V was pared by 5 bases and J by 1 base, with 14 bases of the junction left unmatched. Germline lookup yields CDR1 SGHTA and CDR2 FQGNSA. The CDR3 bases are TGTGCCAGCAGCCCGAGATTAAGACGGGGGGGGGGCACAGATACGCAGTATTTT. Protein product: CASSPRLRRGGGTDTQYF.

The gene calls are TRBV6-5 and TRBJ1-1; TRBD1 matches 10 bases. Germline-derived CDR1 and CDR2 are MNHEY and SVGAGI. The CDR3 loop spans 14 amino acids. With 5 bases clipped from V and 4 bases from J, the junction kept 4 bases outside the gene matches. DNA for the CDR3: TGTGCCAGCAGTGCCCGGGACAGGGGCACTGAAGCTTTCTTT. Amino acid sequence: CASSARDRGTEAFF.

This clonotype was picked up a small number of times. The chain combines TRBV6-2 or TRBV6-3 with TRBJ1-2; 9 bases align to TRBD1. CDR1 and CDR2 from the germline V gene are MNHEY and SVGEGT. CDR3 length: 15 residues. V lost 2 bases and J lost 6; bases outside the gene matches: 7. The CDR3: CASSYEGQGLNGYTF. The CDR3 DNA follows: TGTGCCAGCAGTTACGAGGGACAGGGTTTGAATGGCTACACCTTC.

This clonotype was seen a few times. This chain connects TRBV3-1 to TRBJ2-1; no reliable D call. Germline V gene lookup returns CDR1 LGHDT and CDR2 YNNKEL (reference sequence). CDR3 size: 18 residues. V lost 1 base and J 0 bases, leaving 16 bases between the germline ends. In DNA, the CDR3 is TGTGCCAGCAGCCAAGTAGGGTGGATTGGGCGCTCCTACAATGAGCAGTTCTTC. Translating gives CASSQVGWIGRSYNEQFF.

The chain employs TRBV20-1 and TRBJ1-6; D unresolved. The V gene lost 0 bases and the J gene lost 6 bases, with 18 bases spanning the gap. The CDR3 contains 17 residues. The germline V gene encodes CDR1 DFQATT and CDR2 SNEGSKA (reference sequence). The chain's CDR3 is CSARDMRSNGPNSPLHF. CDR3 in DNA: TGCAGTGCTAGAGACATGAGATCTAATGGACCTAATTCACCCCTCCACTTT.

A few counts support this clonotype. The junction departs from germline at one end; a sequencing error may be responsible. V usage is TRBV7-7 and J usage is TRBJ2-1; 12 positions agree with TRBD2. The CDR3 length is 16 residues. Germline loops: CDR1 SSHAT, CDR2 FNYEAQ (reference sequence). The CDR3 here is CASSLALAGGRHEQFF. The CDR3 coding sequence is TGTGCTAGCAGCTTAGCACTAGCGGGGGGCCGACATGAGCAGTTCTTC.

This clonotype has only a few counts. The chain employs TRBV13 and TRBJ1-4; no clear D gene. V lost 2 bases to trimming and J lost 4 bases, with 11 bases between them. The CDR3 is 15 residues long. Germline V gene data show CDR1 as PRHDT and CDR2 as FYEKMQ (reference sequence). Here the CDR3 reads CASSLRSGVNEKLFF. CDR3 DNA: TGTGCCAGCAGCTTAAGGTCCGGCGTTAATGAAAAACTGTTTTTT.